The subject of this entry is one T cell receptor beta chain. Random hexamers primed reverse transcription of about 0.5 to 1 ug RNA. Amplification of TCR beta CDR3 by immunoSEQ multiplex PCR spanned 54 Vbeta and 13 Jbeta. Via MiXCR, TCRdb re-called the immunoSEQ multiplex PCR reads, giving one row per CDR3 protein. The sample yields 95,000 to 150,000 distinct CDR3 sequences, 93% seen once. This entry is derived from a study of CD8 T cells in Susac syndrome. CDR1 is MGHDK and CDR2 is SYGVNS in the germline V gene. V lost 8 bases to trimming and J lost 6 bases; unmatched junction nucleotides: 12. The CDR3 runs to 14 residues. CD8+ and CD4+ T cells were negatively isolated; TEMRA cells were FACS-enriched.

The sequenced sample was CD8+ T cells from PBMCs. The rearrangement joins TRBV25-1 to TRBJ2-5, with 7 bases that match TRBD2. This sequence was found in a human donor with multiple sclerosis. Here the CDR3 reads CASYTWAGGKTQYF. DNA for the CDR3: TGTGCCAGCTACACTTGGGCCGGGGGGAAGACCCAGTACTTC. Looking up the rest from reference TRBV25-1 and TRBJ2-5 gives the full variable domain: EADIYQTPRYLVIGTGKKITLECSQTMGHDKMYWYQQDPGMELHLIHYSYGVNSTEKGDLSSESTVSRIRTEHFPLTLESARPSHTSQYLCASYTWAGGKTQYFGPGTRLLVL.